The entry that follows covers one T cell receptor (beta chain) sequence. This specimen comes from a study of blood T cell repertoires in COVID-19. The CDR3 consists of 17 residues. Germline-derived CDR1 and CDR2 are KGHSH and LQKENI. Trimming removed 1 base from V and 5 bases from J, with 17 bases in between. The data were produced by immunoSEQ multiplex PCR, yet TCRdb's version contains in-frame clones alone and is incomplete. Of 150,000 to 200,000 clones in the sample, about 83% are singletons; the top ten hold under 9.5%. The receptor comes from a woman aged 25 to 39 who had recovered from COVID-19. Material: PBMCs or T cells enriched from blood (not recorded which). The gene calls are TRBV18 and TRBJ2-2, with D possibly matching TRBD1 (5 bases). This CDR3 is CASSPRINAGKTGELFF. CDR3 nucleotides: TGTGCCAGCTCACCACGAATTAATGCAGGGAAAACCGGGGAGCTGTTTTTT.